This entry lists 21 T cell receptor beta chains sequenced from one sample in a study of early T cells in non-severe SARS-CoV-2 infection. TCRdb used MiXCR to reprocess the 5' RACE reads, holding one entry per CDR3 protein. The repertoire includes about 88,000 distinct CDR3 sequences, around 14% of them detected once, and less than 7% sits in the top ten. The sample consisted of whole blood. These receptors came from an adult who was a healthcare worker with PCR-confirmed SARS-CoV-2 infection or an uninfected control (not recorded which).

This clonotype was detected a few times. This rearrangement joins TRBV28 to TRBJ2-5; the match to TRBD1 covers 7 bases. The germline gives CDR1 MDHEN, CDR2 SYDVKM. CDR3 length: 16 residues. J lost 6 bases, V lost 5 bases, and 15 bases had no gene match. The CDR3 protein is CASSPPEGQPRKTQYF. The CDR3 DNA is TGTGCCAGCAGTCCTCCAGAGGGACAGCCTCGGAAGACCCAGTACTTC.

This clonotype occurred a few times. The genes are TRBV3-1 and TRBJ2-7; 7 bases are shared with TRBD2. The CDR3 spans 17 residues. From germline, CDR1 is LGHDT and CDR2 YNNKEL (reference sequence). With 3 bases clipped from V and 0 bases from J, the junction kept 11 bases outside the gene matches. The chain's CDR3 is CASSHNRQRGSSYEQYF. As DNA, the CDR3 is TGTGCCAGCAGCCATAACCGGCAGCGGGGAAGCTCCTACGAGCAGTACTTC.

The chain is built from TRBV6-2 or TRBV6-3 and TRBJ2-2, with D tentatively TRBD2 (6 bases). CDR1 and CDR2 from the germline V gene are MNHEY and SVGEGT. CDR3 length: 15 amino acids. V was trimmed by 3 bases and J by 7 bases, leaving 15 bases between them. The CDR3 DNA reads as TGTGCCAGCAGTTATGCTACGGGGGATATCGGGGAGCTGTTTTTT. This encodes CASSYATGDIGELFF.

This clonotype was picked up many times. J is TRBJ2-3 and V is TRBV28; 11 bases agree with TRBD1. The V segment lost 9 bases and the J segment 8 bases; nucleotides outside the gene matches: 7. This CDR3 contains 13 residues. Germline V gives CDR1 MDHEN, CDR2 SYDVKM. CDR3 DNA: TGTGCCAGTCGGACAGGGGGCGATGGTACGCAGTATTTT. Translated, it gives CASRTGGDGTQYF.

In this sample, this clonotype turned up a few times. J is TRBJ2-2 and V is TRBV15; D remains unclear. The germline V gene has CDR1 LNHNV and CDR2 YYDKDF (reference sequence). This CDR3 has 13 residues. Trimming removed 0 bases from V and 7 bases from J, with 6 bases in between. This CDR3 is CATSRDYGGELFF. CDR3 DNA sequence: TGTGCCACCAGCAGAGATTACGGCGGGGAGCTGTTTTTT.

This clonotype was detected ten times or more. The V and J genes are TRBV6-6 and TRBJ2-7, with D maybe TRBD2 (5 bases). This CDR3 contains 12 residues. CDR1 is MNHNY and CDR2 is SVGAGI in the germline V gene (reference sequence). V lost 8 bases, J lost 3 bases, and 11 bases lay in between. The CDR3 DNA follows: TGTGCCAGCTCTGGACTGAGCTACGAGCAGTACTTC. It translates to CASSGLSYEQYF.

This clonotype was observed a handful of times. V is TRBV7-2 and J is TRBJ1-6, with a tentative D call TRBD1 (5 bases). Germline V gives CDR1 SGHTA, CDR2 FQGNSA. V lost 5 bases and J lost 1, with 6 bases in between. The CDR3 extends over 14 amino acids. The CDR3 region is CASSRGSYNSPLHF. The CDR3 DNA reads TGTGCCAGCAGCAGGGGATCCTATAATTCACCCCTCCACTTT.

This clonotype occurred a few times. This chain joins TRBV18 and TRBJ1-1; unclear D gene. V was trimmed by 1 base and J by 1 base, leaving 10 bases between them. The CDR3 has 15 residues. CDR1 and CDR2 (germline): KGHSH, LQKENI. The CDR3 nucleotides are TGTGCCAGCTCACCACTTGAGCTAGGGAACACTGAAGCTTTCTTT. Translating gives CASSPLELGNTEAFF. Full variable domain (missing parts from reference TRBV18 and TRBJ1-1): NAGVMQNPRHLVRRRGQEARLRCSPMKGHSHVYWYRQLPEEGLKFMVYLQKENIIDESGMPKERFSAEFPKEGPSILRIQQVVRGDSAAYFCASSPLELGNTEAFFGQGTRLTVV.

This rearrangement joins TRBV20-1 to TRBJ2-3, with unresolved D. Germline CDR1 and CDR2: DFQATT and SNEGSKA (reference sequence). The CDR3 loop spans 12 amino acids. Trimming removed 5 bases from V and 2 bases from J, with 8 bases in between. The CDR3 nucleotides read TGCAGTGCTGTCGGGTTCACAGATACGCAGTATTTT. It codes for CSAVGFTDTQYF.

The sample holds a few counts of this clonotype. The V call is TRBV6-1, the J call TRBJ2-7; D uncertain. The germline gives CDR1 MNHNS, CDR2 SASEGT. V shed 3 bases and J shed 4 bases, with 7 bases lying between them. This CDR3 has 12 amino acids. CDR3 loop: CASSEARYEQYF. The CDR3 bases are TGTGCCAGCAGTGAGGCCAGGTACGAGCAGTACTTC.

Comment on this clonotype: This may be a read error, as it is one base from a much larger clone. The chain couples TRBV12-3 or TRBV12-4 to TRBJ1-5; the match to TRBD1 covers 10 bases. The CDR3 has 17 residues. The CDR3 nucleotides read TGTGTCAGCAGTCCCGCGAGGGACAGGGGAAGTGAACAGCCCCAGCATTTT. This gives the protein CVSSPARDRGSEQPQHF.

A single count supports this clonotype. The J gene is TRBJ2-5, the V gene TRBV18; 8 nucleotides match TRBD2. V lost 0 bases to trimming and J lost 1 base; unmatched junction nucleotides: 10. CDR3 length equals 18 residues. Germline CDR1 and CDR2: KGHSH and LQKENI. CDR3 amino acids: CASSPPGAREGRQETQYF. As DNA, the CDR3 is TGTGCCAGCTCACCACCTGGCGCACGGGAGGGACGCCAAGAGACCCAGTACTTC.

This clonotype was counted many times. The V and J genes are TRBV6-6 and TRBJ2-7; tentatively, D is TRBD2 (5 bases). The V gene's germline CDR1 is MNHNY and CDR2 SVGAGI (reference sequence). The germline V and J ends were trimmed by 6 bases and 5 bases, with 17 bases remaining between them. This CDR3 spans 14 amino acids. CDR3 loop: CASSRRGIAHEQYF. In DNA, the CDR3 is TGTGCCAGCAGCCGTAGAGGGATCGCACACGAGCAGTACTTC.

The chain links TRBV10-3 to TRBJ2-1, with no clear D. Trimming cost V 8 bases and J 2 bases, with 13 bases left between them. Per the germline V gene, CDR1 is ENHRY and CDR2 is SYGVKD. The CDR3 totals 14 residues. In DNA form, the CDR3 reads TGTGCCATCGCCAGAGTAAATCCCTACAATGAGCAGTTCTTC. Its protein is CAIARVNPYNEQFF.

This clonotype was counted only a few times. This chain links TRBV2 with TRBJ2-3, with D unresolved. Per germline, CDR1 SNHLY and CDR2 FYNNEI. This CDR3 region has 11 residues. The V end was cut by 8 bases, the J end by 6 bases, with 9 bases between. CDR3 sequence (DNA): TGTGCCAGCGGTGGTACGGATACGCAGTATTTT. Residues: CASGGTDTQYF.

Many counts were recorded for this clonotype. The gene calls are TRBV29-1 and TRBJ1-2, with 9 bases identical to TRBD1. Germline CDR1 reads SQVTM; CDR2 reads ANQGSEA. The V gene end was trimmed by 6 bases and the J gene end by 8 bases; junction bases not matched to a gene: 7. The CDR3 is 12 amino acids. The CDR3, as DNA: TGCAGCGTGGGACAGGGTATCGAGGGCTACACCTTC. This translates into CSVGQGIEGYTF.

This clonotype was counted many times. This sequence joins TRBV9 and TRBJ2-7; the D gene could be TRBD1 or TRBD2 (5 bases each). Between the trimmed V and J ends, which lost 0 bases and 0 bases, there was a span of 7 bases. This CDR3 is built from 14 residues. Germline CDR1 reads SGDLS; CDR2 reads YYNGEE. The CDR3 DNA reads as TGTGCCAGCAGCGTAGCCGGGGCCTCCTACGAGCAGTACTTC. This encodes CASSVAGASYEQYF. Full variable domain (rest looked up from reference TRBV9 and TRBJ2-7): DSGVTQTPKHLITATGQRVTLRCSPRSGDLSVYWYQQSLDQGLQFLIQYYNGEERAKGNILERFSAQQFPDLHSELNLSSLELGDSALYFCASSVAGASYEQYFGPGTRLTVT.

This clonotype was counted between two and nine times. No conserved phenylalanine or tryptophan is present at the end of the CDR3, so a read error is the likely explanation. The DNA is left out, because the CDR3 cannot be placed on it with certainty; the CDR3 is given as TCRdb lists it. The chain recombines TRBV28 with TRBJ2-1. CDR1 is MDHEN, CDR2 SYDVKM, per germline. Inclusive of both ends, the CDR3 amounts to 13 amino acids. The CDR3 region is CASSPTRPNRIFS.

The V call is TRBV12-3 or TRBV12-4, the J call TRBJ1-1; D call uncertain. The CDR3 has 12 residues. Deletions cut 3 bases from V and 5 bases from J, with 7 bases between. Here the CDR3 reads CASSFLGTEAFF. The CDR3 DNA sequence: TGTGCCAGCAGTTTCCTGGGGACTGAAGCTTTCTTT.

The sample holds a few counts of this clonotype. V and J are TRBV11-2 and TRBJ2-7, with D perhaps TRBD2 (6 bases). The CDR3 has 16 residues. Trimming took off 1 base at V and 6 bases at J, with 19 bases between the two ends. Germline V gives CDR1 SGHAT, CDR2 FQNNGV. Written as DNA, the CDR3 is TGTGCCAGCAGCTTAGCGTTCTTCGGGGGAATTTTCGAGCAGTACTTC. It encodes CASSLAFFGGIFEQYF.

This clonotype was seen a handful of times. This chain connects TRBV9 to TRBJ1-5; D gene uncertain. V was pared by 3 bases and J by 6 bases, with 13 bases between. The CDR3 consists of 14 residues. Germline-derived CDR1 and CDR2 are SGDLS and YYNGEE. CDR3 protein: CASSGGVDGQPQHF. CDR3 nucleotides: TGTGCCAGCAGCGGTGGAGTTGACGGTCAGCCCCAGCATTTT.